This T cell receptor (beta chain) appears in the sequencing data of a study of blood T cell repertoires in COVID-19 (dated by TCRdb to 2019 to 2021). Concerning the study at large: Samples covering the acute and convalescent phases of COVID-19 were provided by collaborators in the United States, Italy and Spain. The material from the prospective study consisted of cDNA or gDNA derived from T cells, B-cell-depleted T cells, or PBMCs. Deeply sampled blood TCRbeta repertoires from subjects exposed to, actively infected with, or recovered from COVID-19 were included in the dataset. The repertoires were released in a freely available public database meant as a resource for research on the immune response to SARS-CoV-2. The samples were drawn from the first 160 participants of the ongoing ImmuneRACE study and from roughly 1,300 subjects provided by 6 global collaborators. Nearly every sample came with metadata listing a de-identified subject ID, COVID-19 status, age in years and sex. Where HLA class I and class II types were available, the types were taken from metadata supplied by the sample provider, not from assay-based typing. Results the study describes overall, beyond this receptor: How much clinical and demographic metadata was included differed by source and by participant, and the metadata was provided uncurated.

Based on the germline V gene (reference sequence), the CDR1 and CDR2 sequences are SSHAT and FNYEAQ. The CDR3 measures 17 amino acids from cysteine to phenylalanine. Solely the CDR3 DNA is kept, with 51 bases framed from the first base. Each collaborating institution followed its own protocols to collect whole blood in K2EDTA tubes. For TCRbeta analysis, collaborators shipped samples as frozen whole blood, isolated PBMCs, or DNA extracted from either of those sample types. TCRbeta CDR3 regions were amplified from genomic DNA using the immunoSEQ Assay, a bias-controlled multiplex PCR. On the study's bioinformatics: The number of nucleated cells in each sample was estimated by amplification of reference gene primers within the assay. To quantify the absolute abundance of each unique TCRbeta CDR3 rearrangement, sequence reads were collapsed and filtered. For each sample, productive Simpson clonality was calculated by taking the square root of Simpson's diversity index across productive rearrangements. TCRdb re-hosts the immuneACCESS table, in-frame sequences only. Its copies lack some clones; in the studies checked, an unresolved V gene accounts for under half of them, and the cause for the rest is not known. D and trimming were read from the DNA, whereas the V and J calls and clone size are those reported in that table. A total of 90,000 to 150,000 clones appear in this sample, 82% of them only once. 9% to 14% of the sample rests with the top ten.

As for this clone: Its cognate antigen has yet to be identified. Germline and junction disagree at one end, which may indicate a read error.

The specimen was peripheral blood. The chain was built from TRBV7-7 and TRBJ2-2; matching of 5 bases hints at TRBD1 as the D gene. The sequence came from a human donor in a cohort sampled during active COVID-19. The CDR3 corresponds to CASSLVEGAGNTGELFF. The base sequence is TGTGCTAGCAGCTTAGTCGAAGGGGCAGGGAACACCGGGGAGCTGTTTTTT. Extended through the reference TRBV7-7 and TRBJ2-2 proteins, this CDR3 yields the full variable domain: GAGVSQSPRYKVTKRGQDVTLRCDPISSHATLYWYQQALGQGPEFLTYFNYEAQPDKSGLPSDRFSAERPEGSISTLTIQRTEQRDSAMYRCASSLVEGAGNTGELFFGEGSRLTVL.